This T cell receptor (beta chain) was profiled in a study of T cells after yellow fever vaccination. Study-wide context: Low-cell-number fractions were prepared with SMART-Seq v4 Ultra Low Input.

This clonotype was observed a few times. Its matching antigen is unknown. Germline trimming cut 6 bases from V and 1 base from J; bases unmatched to any gene: 9. CDR3 length equals 16 residues. Study results and caveats: The CD4 and CD8 compartments had a small share of their clonotypes in common. Reappearance after the booster was seen for most primary-vaccination clones, at around 95% CD4 and around 90% CD8.

TCRdb fed the 5' RACE reads into MiXCR, producing one record per CDR3 protein. There are 250,000 to 350,000 distinct CDR3 sequences in the sample; 7.5% to 9% occur only once, and around 3.5% lies in the top ten. This sequence joins TRBV12-3 or TRBV12-4 and TRBJ2-5, with 9 bases identical to TRBD1. This TCR was sampled from a man aged 18 to 30 who received the YFV17D yellow fever vaccine. The specimen was CD4+ T cells sorted from PBMCs, collected 5 days after the yellow fever booster vaccination. The CDR3 sequence is CASSPIGTGFQETQYF. The CDR3 nucleotides read TGTGCCAGCAGCCCCATTGGGACAGGGTTCCAAGAGACCCAGTACTTC.